The clone carrying this T cell receptor (beta chain) was observed at least ten times. Antigen specificity is unknown. This sample stems from a study of spatial heterogeneity in lung cancer. On the study more broadly: The correlation between TCR transcript counts in tumor regions and a T cell module score from matched bulk RNA-seq was strong.

Study-wide points: Counts of expanded intratumoral alpha and beta TCRs tracked tumor mutation counts.

This CDR3 has 14 residues. Trimming took 0 bases from V and 0 from J, leaving 4 bases between them. Per the germline V gene, CDR1 is MNHNY and CDR2 is SVGAGI (reference sequence). The library protocol tagged each TCR cDNA with a unique molecular identifier. TCRdb ran MiXCR on the 5' RACE reads and lists one entry per CDR3 protein. This table holds about 10,000 distinct CDR3 sequences, about 6.3% found once. The time point denotes: sample taken at primary tumor resection. Sequencing was performed on whole RNA extracted from tumor and nontumor lung tissue, or from frozen PBMC, and the material was left unsorted.

The chain links TRBV6-6 to TRBJ2-3; D not resolved. The starting material was lung tumor tissue, obtained at surgery. This clonotype originated in a male donor with early-stage non-small cell lung cancer. The chain's CDR3 is CASSYSASTDTQYF. As DNA, the CDR3 is TGTGCCAGCAGTTACTCAGCAAGCACAGATACGCAGTATTTT.